A single sample is the source of the 8 T cell receptor beta chains below, sequenced in a study of blood T cell repertoires in COVID-19. Sequenced by immunoSEQ multiplex PCR; TCRdb stores in-frame clones only, minus some. The table has roughly 320,000 clones, around 87% seen once. Material: peripheral blood. The receptors stem from a man in his 70s with acute or convalescent COVID-19.

The rearrangement links TRBV19 to TRBJ2-1, with TRBD2 identical over 13 bases. Trimming removed 7 bases from V and 3 bases from J; junction bases left unmatched: 9. The CDR3 spans 17 residues. Looked up from germline, CDR1 is LNHDA and CDR2 is SQIVND (reference sequence). CDR3 in amino acids: CASKKGTSGILYNEQFF. CDR3 DNA: TGTGCCAGTAAAAAAGGGACTAGCGGGATTCTCTACAATGAGCAGTTCTTC. Full variable domain (rest looked up from reference TRBV19 and TRBJ2-1): DGGITQSPKYLFRKEGQNVTLSCEQNLNHDAMYWYRQDPGQGLRLIYYSQIVNDFQKGDIAEGYSVSREKKESFPLTVTSAQKNPTAFYLCASKKGTSGILYNEQFFGPGTRLTVL.

The chain links TRBV11-2 to TRBJ2-3; perhaps TRBD2 as D (6 bases). The CDR3 totals 15 residues. Trimming removed 1 base from V and 3 bases from J, with 11 bases in between. CDR1 is SGHAT and CDR2 is FQNNGV in the germline V gene. The CDR3 DNA is TGTGCCAGCAGCTTAGTCGGGAGAAAAACAGATACGCAGTATTTT. Its translation: CASSLVGRKTDTQYF.

The J gene is TRBJ2-5, the V gene TRBV7-6; perhaps TRBD2 as D (6 bases). V was pared by 2 bases and J by 4 bases, with 14 bases between. Germline V gene lookup returns CDR1 SGHVS and CDR2 FNYEAQ. CDR3 size: 15 residues. The CDR3 bases are TGTGCCAGCAGCTTATTCACTAGCCGAGGAGAGACCCAGTACTTC. Residues: CASSLFTSRGETQYF.

This sequence joins TRBV5-6 and TRBJ2-5, with TRBD2 matching 7 bases. Looked up from germline, CDR1 is SGHDT and CDR2 is YYEEEE. This CDR3 region has 14 residues. With 4 bases clipped from V and 5 bases from J, the junction kept 8 bases outside the gene matches. The CDR3 sequence is CASSPSGEGETQYF. CDR3 bases: TGTGCCAGCAGCCCGAGCGGGGAGGGGGAGACCCAGTACTTC.

The J gene is TRBJ2-3, the V gene TRBV5-1; perhaps TRBD1 as D (6 bases). V lost 3 bases to trimming and J lost 2 bases, with 16 bases between them. This CDR3 contains 16 residues. Germline CDR1 is SGHRS and CDR2 is YFSETQ. The DNA for the CDR3 is TGCGCCAGCAGCTCCATGGACAGTCCCCTCACAGATACGCAGTATTTT. This encodes CASSSMDSPLTDTQYF.

The chain joins TRBV11-2 to TRBJ1-3; D not certain. Germline CDR1 reads SGHAT; CDR2 reads FQNNGV. The CDR3 sequence is 15 residues long. The V end was cut by 5 bases, the J end by 0 bases, with 11 bases between. The CDR3 DNA reads as TGTGCCAGCAGCCCCCAGGATACCTCTGGAAACACCATATATTTT. Its protein product is CASSPQDTSGNTIYF. Combining the CDR3 with reference TRBV11-2 and TRBJ1-3 gives the whole variable domain EAGVAQSPRYKIIEKRQSVAFWCNPISGHATLYWYQQILGQGPKLLIQFQNNGVVDDSQLPKDRFSAERLKGVDSTLKIQPAKLEDSAVYLCASSPQDTSGNTIYFGEGSWLTVV.

This chain uses TRBV18 with TRBJ1-5; D perhaps matches TRBD1 (5 bases). Germline lookup yields CDR1 KGHSH and CDR2 LQKENI. V was pared by 2 bases and J by 3 bases, with 11 bases between. The CDR3 extends over 15 amino acids. The CDR3 sequence is CASSPAAGPNQPQHF. DNA for the CDR3: TGTGCCAGCTCACCAGCGGCAGGGCCCAATCAGCCCCAGCATTTT.

The chain has TRBV7-3 and TRBJ2-3; a weak D match, TRBD2 (5 bases). The CDR3 contains 16 residues. Germline loops: CDR1 SGHTA, CDR2 FQGTGA. V was pared by 4 bases and J by 1 base, with 15 bases between. This chain's CDR3 is CASSSRLLGGTDTQYF. DNA of the CDR3: TGTGCCAGCAGCTCCAGACTCCTGGGAGGCACAGATACGCAGTATTTT.